This is a list of T cell receptor beta chains from one sample in a study of control samples from healthy donors and cancer patients. TCRdb keeps only in-frame clones here, not all; method: immunoSEQ multiplex PCR. The data hold 170,000 or so clones, with around 93% observed a single time. The sequenced sample consisted of blood. These receptors were collected from a man between 18 and 35 years old in good health. CDR3s include the opening cysteine and the closing phenylalanine or tryptophan. The order of the fields is clone size, J gene, V gene, D gene, CDR3 protein, CDR3 DNA. The D gene is left open where the match is weak. Rows give clone size only sometimes, using once, few, many, or a class for an expanded clone.

NA | TRBJ2-1 | TRBV5-1 | TRBD2 | CATSLRGDFNEQFF | TGCGCCACCAGTTTGCGGGGGGATTTCAATGAGCAGTTCTTC
few | TRBJ1-2 | TRBV7-2 | NA | CASSLAGLSGGYTF | TGTGCCAGCAGCTTAGCGGGTCTCTCGGGAGGCTACACCTTC
NA | TRBJ1-1 | TRBV6-5 | NA | CASSYSGGVTTEAFF | TGTGCCAGCAGTTATTCCGGGGGAGTAACGACTGAAGCTTTCTTT
NA | TRBJ1-2 | TRBV27 | TRBD1 | CASSLGGGPYGYTF | TGTGCCAGCAGTTTAGGAGGGGGCCCCTATGGCTACACCTTC
NA | TRBJ1-6 | TRBV5-1 | NA | CASILNSPLHF | TGCGCCAGCATCTTAAATTCACCCCTCCACTTT
few | TRBJ1-5 | TRBV19 | TRBD1 | CASSDTGGSNQPQHF | TGTGCCAGTAGTGATACAGGGGGCTCCAATCAGCCCCAGCATTTT
NA | TRBJ2-4 | TRBV14 | NA | CASSLRGPGRSHSKNIQYF | TGTGCCAGCAGCCTAAGGGGCCCCGGGAGATCTCATTCCAAAAACATTCAGTACTTC
NA | TRBJ2-1 | TRBV30 | NA | CAWVGASDYNEQFF | TGTGCCTGGGTGGGGGCCTCAGACTACAATGAGCAGTTCTTC
NA | TRBJ1-5 | TRBV23-1 | TRBD1 | CASKGTALNQPQHF | TGCGCCAGCAAGGGGACAGCGTTGAATCAGCCCCAGCATTTT
NA | TRBJ2-2 | TRBV29-1 | TRBD1 | CSVEGDRPRTGELFF | TGCAGCGTTGAGGGGGACAGGCCGCGGACCGGGGAGCTGTTTTTT
NA | TRBJ1-5 | TRBV19 | NA | CASKSGYGNQPQHF | TGTGCCAGTAAATCCGGGTACGGCAATCAGCCCCAGCATTTT
NA | TRBJ1-1 | TRBV29-1 | NA | CSVALIQGPDTEAFF | TGCAGCGTTGCTCTAATCCAGGGGCCGGACACTGAAGCTTTCTTT
NA | TRBJ1-2 | TRBV6-2/TRBV6-3 | TRBD1 | CASSVQGTHYGYTF | TGTGCCAGCAGTGTACAGGGGACCCACTATGGCTACACCTTC
NA | TRBJ1-6 | TRBV5-1 | TRBD1 | CASSRGQGDYNSPLHF | TGCGCCAGCAGCAGGGGGCAGGGAGACTATAATTCACCCCTCCACTTT
NA | TRBJ1-5 | TRBV30 | NA | CAWSTHNQPQHF | TGTGCCTGGAGTACACACAATCAGCCCCAGCATTTT
NA | TRBJ2-1 | TRBV5-1 | NA | CASSLPPGREQFF | TGCGCCAGCAGCCTCCCGCCGGGGCGTGAGCAGTTCTTC
NA | TRBJ1-2 | TRBV2 | TRBD1 | CASNEGAGARYTF | TGTGCCAGCAATGAGGGGGCGGGCGCTCGCTACACCTTC
once | TRBJ2-1 | TRBV24-1 | NA | CATSGGDGSYNEQFF | TGTGCCACCAGTGGGGGGGACGGCTCCTACAATGAGCAGTTCTTC
NA | TRBJ2-7 | TRBV2 | TRBD1 | CASSEEQGPYEQYF | TGTGCCAGCAGTGAAGAACAGGGGCCCTACGAGCAGTACTTC
NA | TRBJ2-3 | TRBV3-1/TRBV3-2 | TRBD2 | CASSPSGGGGDTQYF | TGTGCCAGCAGCCCTAGCGGGGGGGGTGGAGATACGCAGTATTTT
NA | TRBJ2-7 | TRBV7-9 | NA | CASSFSSYEQYF | TGTGCCAGCAGCTTTAGCTCCTACGAGCAGTACTTC
NA | TRBJ2-2 | TRBV11-2 | TRBD1 | CASRLGQGFTGELFF | TGTGCCAGCCGACTCGGACAGGGATTCACCGGGGAGCTGTTTTTT
NA | TRBJ2-1 | TRBV15 | TRBD2 | CATSRLSGAFYNEQFF | TGTGCCACCAGCAGACTAAGCGGGGCCTTTTACAATGAGCAGTTCTTC
once | TRBJ2-1 | TRBV11-3 | TRBD1 | CASGQGRNNEQFF | TGTGCCAGCGGACAGGGTAGGAACAATGAGCAGTTCTTC
NA | TRBJ1-1 | TRBV30 | TRBD1 | CAWSLDTGTGNTEAFF | TGTGCCTGGAGTCTAGATACCGGGACAGGGAACACTGAAGCTTTCTTT
NA | TRBJ1-1 | TRBV5-1 | NA | CASSLVGKNTEAFF | TGCGCCAGCAGCTTGGTAGGAAAAAACACTGAAGCTTTCTTT
once | TRBJ1-6 | TRBV10-3 | TRBD1 | CAISEFPGGKDSPLHF | TGTGCCATCAGTGAGTTTCCAGGGGGCAAGGATTCACCCCTCCACTTT
NA | TRBJ2-6 | TRBV30 | TRBD1 | CAWSGQGLGSGANVLTF | TGTGCCTGGAGCGGACAGGGGCTGGGCTCTGGGGCCAACGTCCTGACTTTC
NA | TRBJ1-1 | TRBV19 | NA | CASSIPGRGAEAFF | TGTGCCAGTAGTATTCCAGGGAGGGGAGCTGAAGCTTTCTTT
NA | TRBJ1-1 | TRBV7-9 | NA | CASSSWTGNTEAFF | TGTGCCAGCAGTTCGTGGACTGGGAACACTGAAGCTTTCTTT
NA | TRBJ1-1 | TRBV28 | NA | CAVREVGTEAFF | TGTGCCGTGAGGGAAGTTGGCACTGAAGCTTTCTTT
few | TRBJ2-1 | TRBV2 | TRBD2 | CASSEKLAGGSYNEQFF | TGTGCCAGCAGTGAGAAACTAGCGGGGGGCTCGTACAATGAGCAGTTCTTC
once | TRBJ1-2 | TRBV11-2 | NA | CASSLRHPGYTF | TGTGCCAGCAGCTTACGACATCCAGGCTACACCTTC
NA | TRBJ1-1 | TRBV3-1/TRBV3-2 | NA | CASSSSRAMNTEAFF | TGTGCCAGCAGCTCCTCGCGGGCCATGAACACTGAAGCTTTCTTT
NA | TRBJ1-4 | TRBV6-1 | NA | CASSDWGGPSRATNEKLFF | TGTGCCAGCAGTGATTGGGGGGGACCTAGCAGGGCAACTAATGAAAAACTGTTTTTT
NA | TRBJ1-1 | TRBV19 | NA | CASGTGGAPSEAFF | TGTGCCAGTGGGACTGGGGGGGCCCCCTCTGAAGCTTTCTTT
NA | TRBJ2-7 | TRBV7-6 | NA | CASSHGGQEQYF | TGTGCCAGCAGCCACGGGGGACAGGAGCAGTACTTC
NA | TRBJ2-3 | TRBV3-1/TRBV3-2 | NA | CASSEGGADTQYF | TGTGCCAGCAGCGAGGGGGGGGCGGATACGCAGTATTTT
few | TRBJ1-5 | TRBV25-1 | NA | CASSEETTEDQPQHF | TGTGCCAGCAGTGAAGAAACCACGGAAGATCAGCCCCAGCATTTT
NA | TRBJ2-7 | TRBV24-1 | NA | CATSDLTGEQYF | TGTGCCACCAGTGATTTGACCGGGGAGCAGTACTTC
NA | TRBJ1-6 | TRBV20-1 | TRBD1 | CSASSTGAMGGLHF | TGCAGTGCTAGTTCCACAGGGGCGATGGGAGGTCTCCACTTT